The clone carrying this T cell receptor beta chain was observed at least ten times. Its antigen remains unidentified. TCRdb analysed the 5' RACE reads with MiXCR anew, one entry per CDR3 protein. The sample includes a few hundred thousand distinct CDR3 sequences, 9.5% to 10% of them seen just once. Trimming took off 4 bases at V and 6 bases at J, with 16 bases between the two ends. CDR1 and CDR2 (germline): MGHRA, YSYEKL. The CDR3 has 15 amino acids. The entry originates in a study of identical twins. Points from the study as a whole: It was out-of-frame TCR alpha sharing in monozygotic twins that models underestimated. Zero-insertion results could be subject to partial confounding by invariant MAIT and iNKT cells.

These records were also assigned to another study, of yellow fever vaccine responses in identical twins.

The TCR originated in a woman aged 18-29 years in good health. Sequencing used PBMCs. The rearrangement uses TRBV4-1 and TRBJ1-3; D remains unclear. The CDR3 sequence: CASSLSAGYENTIYF. As DNA, the CDR3 is TGCGCCAGCAGCCTAAGCGCGGGATACGAAAACACCATATATTTT.